This T cell receptor beta chain was found in a study of blood T cell repertoires in COVID-19. Across the study: Donors in the United States, Italy and Spain gave samples during acute or convalescent COVID-19. T cells, B-cell-depleted T cells, or PBMCs supplied cDNA or gDNA.

Study processing details: Amplifying reference gene primers gave estimates of nucleated cell counts. Sequencing used immunoSEQ multiplex PCR; TCRdb keeps in-frame clones, though not all of them. V and J calls and clone size come straight from that table; D and trimming were deduced from the DNA. Of some 95,000 clones in the sample, more than 70% were seen once. The germline V and J ends were trimmed by 2 bases and 2 bases, with 3 bases remaining between them. The CDR3 totals 11 residues. The germline gives CDR1 GTSNPN, CDR2 SVGIG (reference sequence). V is TRBV30 and J is TRBJ1-2; D is uncertain. Sequenced input: peripheral blood. The sequence was obtained from a man between 65 and 85 years old with acute or convalescent COVID-19. CDR3 sequence reads: CAWSSNYGYTF. The CDR3 bases are TGTGCCTGGAGTTCGAACTATGGCTACACCTTC.